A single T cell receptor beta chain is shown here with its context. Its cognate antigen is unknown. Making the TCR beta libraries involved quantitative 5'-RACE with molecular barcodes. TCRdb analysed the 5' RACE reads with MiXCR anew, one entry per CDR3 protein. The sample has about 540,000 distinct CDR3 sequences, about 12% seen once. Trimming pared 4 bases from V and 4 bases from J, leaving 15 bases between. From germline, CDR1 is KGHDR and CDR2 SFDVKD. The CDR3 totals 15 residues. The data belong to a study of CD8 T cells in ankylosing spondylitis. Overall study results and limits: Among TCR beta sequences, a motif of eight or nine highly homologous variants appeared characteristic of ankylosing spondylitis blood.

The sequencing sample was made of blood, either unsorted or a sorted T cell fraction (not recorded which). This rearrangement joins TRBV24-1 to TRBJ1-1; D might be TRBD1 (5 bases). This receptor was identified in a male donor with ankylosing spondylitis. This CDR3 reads CATSDSGLGGTEAFF. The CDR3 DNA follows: TGTGCCACCAGTGACTCAGGGTTAGGAGGCACTGAAGCTTTCTTT.